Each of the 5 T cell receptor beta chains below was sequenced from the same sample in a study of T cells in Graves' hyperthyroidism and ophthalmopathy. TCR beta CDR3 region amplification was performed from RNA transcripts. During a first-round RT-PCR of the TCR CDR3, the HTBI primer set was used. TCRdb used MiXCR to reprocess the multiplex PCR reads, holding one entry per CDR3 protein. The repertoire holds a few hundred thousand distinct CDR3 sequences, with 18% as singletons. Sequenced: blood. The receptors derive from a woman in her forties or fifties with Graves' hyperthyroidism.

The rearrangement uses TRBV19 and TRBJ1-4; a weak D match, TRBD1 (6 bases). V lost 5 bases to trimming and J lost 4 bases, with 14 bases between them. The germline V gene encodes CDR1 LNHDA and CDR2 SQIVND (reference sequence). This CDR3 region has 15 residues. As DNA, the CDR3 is TGTGCCAGTAGTCCCCTCACAGGGTATAATGAAAAACTGTTTTTT. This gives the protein CASSPLTGYNEKLFF.

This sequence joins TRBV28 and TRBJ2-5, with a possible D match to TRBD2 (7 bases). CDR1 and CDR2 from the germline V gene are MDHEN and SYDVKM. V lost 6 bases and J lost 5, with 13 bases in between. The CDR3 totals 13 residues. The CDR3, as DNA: TGTGCCAGCAGACGGGGGGCTGGCGAGACCCAGTACTTC. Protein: CASRRGAGETQYF.

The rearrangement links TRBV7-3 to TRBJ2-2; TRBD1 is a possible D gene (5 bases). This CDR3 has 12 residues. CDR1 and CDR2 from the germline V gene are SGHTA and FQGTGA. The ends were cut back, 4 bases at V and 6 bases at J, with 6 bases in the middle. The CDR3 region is CASSSGSGELFF. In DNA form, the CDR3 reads TGTGCCAGCAGCTCAGGGTCCGGGGAGCTGTTTTTT.

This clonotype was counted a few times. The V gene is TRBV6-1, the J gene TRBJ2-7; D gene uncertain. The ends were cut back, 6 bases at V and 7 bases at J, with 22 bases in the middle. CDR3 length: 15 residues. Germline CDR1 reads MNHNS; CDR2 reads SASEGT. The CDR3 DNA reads TGTGCCAGCAGAGACCCCGGAAGCGCCCTGGGGGAGCAGTACTTC. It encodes CASRDPGSALGEQYF.

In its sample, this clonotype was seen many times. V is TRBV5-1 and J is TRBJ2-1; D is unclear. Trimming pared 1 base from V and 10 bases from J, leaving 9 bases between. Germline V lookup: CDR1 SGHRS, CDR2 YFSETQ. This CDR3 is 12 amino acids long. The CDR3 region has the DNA TGCGCCAGCAGCTTGAACGGAGACGAGCAGTTCTTC. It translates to CASSLNGDEQFF.